This is a list of T cell receptor beta chains from one sample in a study of T cells in Graves' hyperthyroidism and ophthalmopathy. MiXCR was run by TCRdb on the multiplex PCR reads, yielding one entry per CDR3 protein. The sample holds roughly 500,000 distinct CDR3 sequences, approximately 23% seen once. The sample taken for sequencing was blood. The receptor source for this set is a woman in her 70s with Graves' ophthalmopathy. CDR3s include the opening cysteine and the closing phenylalanine or tryptophan. Fields, in order: V gene, D gene, clone size, J gene, CDR3 DNA, CDR3 protein. A D gene is named only where the DNA matches it firmly. Expanded clones get a size class; other rows say once, few or many, or leave the size out.

>TRBV20-1|TRBD2|many|TRBJ2-5
TGCAGTGCCAGACTAGCGGGAGAGACCCAGTACTTC
CSARLAGETQYF
>TRBV19|NA|few|TRBJ2-5
TGTGCCAGTAGTGTAACTTGGGACGCCAAAGAGACCCAGTACTTC
CASSVTWDAKETQYF
>TRBV11-2|NA|many|TRBJ2-1
TGTGCCAGCAGCTTAGCCTCACTAAGGGCCGATGAGCAGTTCTTC
CASSLASLRADEQFF
>TRBV2|NA|few|TRBJ2-2
TGCGCCACGAAGGGAGGAGGGACCGGGGAGCTGTTTTTT
CATKGGGTGELFF
>TRBV20-1|NA|many|TRBJ1-1
TGCAGTGCGGGACTTCAGGGTAGAAACACTGAAGCTTTCTTT
CSAGLQGRNTEAFF
>TRBV15|TRBD1|many|TRBJ1-6
TGTGCCACCAGCTCGGACAGGGGGAGTTCACCCCTCCACTTT
CATSSDRGSSPLHF
>TRBV28|TRBD1|many|TRBJ1-5
TGTGCCAGCAGTGACCTCCAGGGGGTCACACAGAATCAGCCCCAGCATTTT
CASSDLQGVTQNQPQHF
>TRBV6-5|NA|NA|TRBJ1-4
TGTGCCAGCAGTTATGGGTTAGGGGAAAAACTGTTTTTT
CASSYGLGEKLFF
>TRBV6-2/TRBV6-3|TRBD2|few|TRBJ2-1
TGTGCCAGCAGTTACCCGGAGGAGCGGGAGTTGGAGTTCTTC
CASSYPEERELEFF
>TRBV12-3/TRBV12-4|TRBD2|many|TRBJ2-7
TGTGCCAGCAGTTTAAAAGGACTAGAGGTCGAGCAGTACTTC
CASSLKGLEVEQYF
>TRBV5-6|TRBD1|NA|TRBJ2-2
TGTGCCAGCACCCCGCTGGACAGGGGTTTCACCGGGGAGCTGTTTTTT
CASTPLDRGFTGELFF
>TRBV6-1|NA|few|TRBJ2-7
TGTGCCAGCTCTTCTAGGCAGTTCTACGAGCAGTACTTC
CASSSRQFYEQYF
>TRBV2|TRBD1|few|TRBJ1-2
TGTGCCAGCAGTAGACAGGGACTTCGGTATGGCTACACCTTC
CASSRQGLRYGYTF
>TRBV29-1|NA|NA|TRBJ2-7
TGCAGCGTTGGTGAGGGGGTATTATACGAGCAGTACTTC
CSVGEGVLYEQYF
>TRBV6-1|TRBD1|NA|TRBJ1-1
TGTGCCAGCATCAAGACAGGGCTCACTGAAGCTTTCTTT
CASIKTGLTEAFF
>TRBV28|NA|many|TRBJ2-1
TGTGCCAGCAGTTTAGTGCGGGACAATGAGCAGTTCTTC
CASSLVRDNEQFF
>TRBV12-3/TRBV12-4|NA|NA|TRBJ1-5
TGTGCCAGCAGCTTCCTTGGAGCATGGAATCAGCCCCAGCATTTT
CASSFLGAWNQPQHF
>TRBV24-1|TRBD2|few|TRBJ2-1
TGTGCCACCAGTTCTAGGGCGGGAGCGGGTTACAATGAGCAGTTCTTC
CATSSRAGAGYNEQFF
>TRBV27|NA|NA|TRBJ1-2
TGTGCCAGCAGTCCGGGATTAGTATCTTTTGGCTACACCTTC
CASSPGLVSFGYTF
>TRBV5-1|TRBD1|NA|TRBJ2-1
TGCGCCAGCAGCTTGGTAACAGGGGTCGGCAATGAGCAGTTCTTC
CASSLVTGVGNEQFF
>TRBV2|NA|NA|TRBJ1-5
TGTGCCAGCACCGCCGGCCCTTATAGCAATCAGCCCCAGCATTTT
CASTAGPYSNQPQHF
>TRBV7-2|NA|NA|TRBJ1-2
TGTGCCAGCAGCTTTCAACAGGATAACTATGGCTACACCTTC
CASSFQQDNYGYTF
>TRBV6-2/TRBV6-3|TRBD2|few|TRBJ2-3
TGTGCCAGCAGTAAGGACGGGCGGGAGCCTTATACGCAGTATTTT
CASSKDGREPYTQYF
>TRBV7-2|TRBD2|many|TRBJ2-7
TGTGCCAGCAGCCCGCCCCTTTTTCCGGCGGGAGAAGGGGAGCAGTACTTC
CASSPPLFPAGEGEQYF
>TRBV19|TRBD2|few|TRBJ2-3
TGTGCCAGTAGTTTACGTAGCGGGAGGGCCGGAGATACGCAGTATTTT
CASSLRSGRAGDTQYF
>TRBV12-5|NA|few|TRBJ1-1
TGTGCTAGTGGGCGTACAGGGACCACTGAAGCTTTCTTT
CASGRTGTTEAFF
>TRBV3-1|TRBD2|NA|TRBJ2-5
TGTGCCAGCAGCCAAGCCCTAGCGGGAGGAGAGACCCAGTACTTC
CASSQALAGGETQYF
>TRBV12-5|TRBD2|many|TRBJ2-5
TGTGCTAGTGCCGCTAGCGGGAGCTGGGCGGAGACCCAGTACTTC
CASAASGSWAETQYF
>TRBV28|NA|many|TRBJ2-5
TGTGCCACCACGAGGGTTTCAGAGACCCAGTACTTC
CATTRVSETQYF
>TRBV28|NA|NA|TRBJ1-2
TGTGCCAGCATCCCTACGGAGGGGATCTATGGCTACACCTTC
CASIPTEGIYGYTF
>TRBV12-5|NA|NA|TRBJ2-7
TGTGCTAGTGGTGGTTCACCTACCTACGAGCAGTACTTC
CASGGSPTYEQYF
>TRBV7-9|TRBD2|NA|TRBJ2-3
TGTGCCAGCAGCCTGGGACTAGCGGGGATCACAGATACGCAGTATTTT
CASSLGLAGITDTQYF
>TRBV9|NA|few|TRBJ2-7
TGTGCCAGCAGCGTAGAACTAGTCCCTACGAGGCAGTACTTC
CASSVELVPTRQYF
>TRBV11-1|TRBD2|NA|TRBJ2-2
TGCGCCAGCAGCCACACGCTAGCGGGCACGAACACCGGGGAGCTGTTTTTT
CASSHTLAGTNTGELFF
>TRBV20-1|NA|NA|TRBJ2-1
TGCAGTGCTAGAGTGACGGCGTTATCCTACAATGAGCAGTTCTTC
CSARVTALSYNEQFF
>TRBV27|NA|many|TRBJ1-5
TGTGCCAGCTGGAGTAGGGCGGTGTATCAGCCCCAGCATTTT
CASWSRAVYQPQHF
>TRBV5-1|NA|few|TRBJ2-3
TGCGCCAGCAGCTTGAGTGGTATAGCTGGCACAGATACGCAGTATTTT
CASSLSGIAGTDTQYF
>TRBV2|NA|many|TRBJ2-3
TGTGCCAGCAGTAGGACAGTCAGCACAGATACGCAGTATTTT
CASSRTVSTDTQYF
>TRBV29-1|NA|few|TRBJ2-3
TGCAGCGTTGAACAGGGAGTGGATACGCAGTATTTT
CSVEQGVDTQYF
>TRBV6-2/TRBV6-3|TRBD2|many|TRBJ2-7
TGTGCCAGCAGTTACTCCGCCGGGACTACCATATTCTACGAGCAGTACTTC
CASSYSAGTTIFYEQYF
>TRBV2|TRBD1|many|TRBJ1-1
TGTGCCAGCATGCCGGGACAGGCGGTTTATGAAGCTTTCTTT
CASMPGQAVYEAFF
>TRBV20-1|NA|many|TRBJ1-1
TGCAGTGCTAGAGCTTTGGGGGAATCCACTGAAGCTTTCTTT
CSARALGESTEAFF